This entry features one TCR beta chain sequence. The data derive from a study of blood T cell repertoires in COVID-19. Per the authors' pipeline: Nucleated cell number was recorded as an estimate derived from reference gene primer amplification. Sequencing used immunoSEQ multiplex PCR; TCRdb keeps in-frame clones, though not all of them. The V and J calls and clone size are taken from that table; D and trimming were inferred from the DNA. The sample lists more than 150,000 clones, around 80% occurring once. CDR1 is KGHSH and CDR2 is LQKENI in the germline V gene. The CDR3 runs 15 residues. Trimming removed 3 bases from V and 6 bases from J; junction bases left unmatched: 6.

This chain links TRBV18 with TRBJ2-4; TRBD1 aligns across 9 bases. What was sequenced was peripheral blood. The receptor was derived from a woman older than 75 with active or convalescent COVID-19. The DNA for the CDR3 is TGTGCCAGCTCACCCTTTGGACAGGGGATAAACATTCAGTACTTC. This gives the protein CASSPFGQGINIQYF.